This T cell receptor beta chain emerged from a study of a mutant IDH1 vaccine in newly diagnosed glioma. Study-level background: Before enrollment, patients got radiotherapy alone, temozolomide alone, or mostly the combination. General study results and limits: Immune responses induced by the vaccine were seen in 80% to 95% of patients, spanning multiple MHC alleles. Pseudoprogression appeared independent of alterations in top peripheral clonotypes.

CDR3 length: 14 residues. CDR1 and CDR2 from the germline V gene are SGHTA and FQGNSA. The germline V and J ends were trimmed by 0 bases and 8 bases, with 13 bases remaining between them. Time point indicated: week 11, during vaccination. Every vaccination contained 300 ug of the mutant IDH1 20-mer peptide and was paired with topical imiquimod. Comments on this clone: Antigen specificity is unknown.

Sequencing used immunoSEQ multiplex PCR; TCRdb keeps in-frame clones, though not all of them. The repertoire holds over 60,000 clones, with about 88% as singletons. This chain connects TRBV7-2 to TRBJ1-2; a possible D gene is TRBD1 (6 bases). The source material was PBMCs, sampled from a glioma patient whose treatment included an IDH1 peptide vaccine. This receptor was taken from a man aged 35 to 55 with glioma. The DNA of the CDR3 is TGTGCCAGCAGCTTAGCACAGGGCGGGGGAGGCTACACCTTC. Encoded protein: CASSLAQGGGGYTF.